The T cell receptor beta chain described here comes from a study of CD8+ T cells in alopecia areata. About the research overall: By percentage of affected scalp area, the severity of treated patients was scored.

Treatment here: oral pan-JAK inhibitor, 5-10 mg twice daily. PBMCs provided sorted CD4+ and CD8+ T cells. General study findings and limits: How baseline CD8+ expansion relates to response remains uncertain (there was one nonresponder).

RNA extraction was followed by reverse transcription into cDNA, which acted as the sequencing template. The protocol was immunoSEQ multiplex PCR, while the TCRdb copy is restricted to in-frame clones and leaves out a portion. The sample lists approximately 42,000 clones, less than 70% occurring once. With regard to this clone: Antigen: not known.

This specimen consisted of CD8+ T cells sorted from blood, obtained at week 4, from a patient treated with tofacitinib. The sequence came from a human donor with alopecia areata.

The CDR3 reads CAISEFLRHNNTDTQYF. CDR3 bases: TGTGCCATCAGTGAGTTCTTGCGACATAACAACACAGATACGCAGTATTTT. The chain has TRBV10-3 and TRBJ2-3; D remains unclear. CDR1 and CDR2 from the germline V gene are ENHRY and SYGVKD. V dropped 1 base and J dropped 2 bases, with 16 bases sitting between them. CDR3 length: 17 amino acids.